This T cell receptor beta chain was recovered during a study of blood T cells in healthy people across ages. Looking at the study overall: There was about one barcoded beta molecule captured by template switching per two T cells.

V was pared by 2 bases and J by 9 bases, with 13 bases of the junction left unmatched. CDR1 and CDR2 (germline): DFQATT, SNEGSKA (reference sequence). The CDR3 extends over 15 amino acids. Each donor had approximately 10 milliliters of peripheral blood drawn. Combining a sample-barcoded 5' primer with a J-beta primer mix, a second PCR ran for about 7 to 11 cycles. TCRdb ran MiXCR on the 5' RACE reads and lists one entry per CDR3 protein. The sample comprises 800,000 or so distinct CDR3 sequences, about 62% of which are singletons, and about a quarter rests with the top ten. Sequencing input: blood. The source is a man aged 30 to 45 in good health. This rearrangement joins TRBV20-1 to TRBJ2-4, with 7 nucleotides matching TRBD1. The CDR3: CSARPSHTGVVIQYF. The CDR3 coding sequence is TGCAGTGCTAGACCTTCCCATACAGGGGTTGTCATTCAGTACTTC.